Described below is a single TCR beta chain sequence and its context. CDR1 is SGHAT and CDR2 is FQNNGV in the germline V gene. There are 18 residues in the CDR3. V trimming: 4 bases; J trimming: 0 bases; junction bases outside the gene matches: 8. The data were obtained in a study of T-cell reconstitution after alpha-beta-depleted transplantation in children. Unique molecular identifiers were incorporated during preparation of the TCRbeta library. MiXCR was run by TCRdb on the PCR reads, yielding one entry per CDR3 protein. Seen here are just under 550,000 distinct CDR3 sequences, around 19% observed once, and the top ten hold 3.3%.

This TCR derives from a human donor who donated a stem cell graft to a child with acute lymphoblastic leukemia. Source: PBMCs from the stem cell graft donor, taken from the stem cell graft. V gene TRBV11-2 combines with J gene TRBJ2-4, with 11 nucleotides matching TRBD2. The CDR3 loop reads CASSSRRLAGGAKNIQYF. Written as DNA, the CDR3 is TGTGCCAGCAGCTCCCGGAGGCTAGCGGGAGGAGCCAAAAACATTCAGTACTTC.